What follows are 15 T cell receptor beta chains derived from one specimen sequenced in a study of blood T cell repertoires in COVID-19. Clones were read by immunoSEQ multiplex PCR, and TCRdb kept only the in-frame ones, dropping some. The data show about 120,000 clones, with approximately 90% seen just once and roughly 4.4% held by the top ten. Sample: peripheral blood. The origin of the receptors is a woman aged 45-65 years with acute or convalescent COVID-19.

This rearrangement joins TRBV19 to TRBJ2-2, with 8 bases aligning to TRBD1. CDR1 and CDR2 (germline): LNHDA, SQIVND (reference sequence). The CDR3 loop spans 15 amino acids. Losses at the gene ends were 6 bases for V and 7 bases for J; bases not matched to a gene: 10. The CDR3 is CASSGQGVRFGELFF. Written as DNA, the CDR3 is TGTGCCAGTAGCGGACAGGGAGTTAGATTCGGGGAGCTGTTTTTT. The whole variable domain, filled in from reference TRBV19 and TRBJ2-2, reads DGGITQSPKYLFRKEGQNVTLSCEQNLNHDAMYWYRQDPGQGLRLIYYSQIVNDFQKGDIAEGYSVSREKKESFPLTVTSAQKNPTAFYLCASSGQGVRFGELFFGEGSRLTVL.

The V gene is TRBV9, the J gene TRBJ2-5; maybe TRBD2 (6 bases). V shed 8 bases and J shed 5 bases, with 19 bases lying between them. Germline lookup yields CDR1 SGDLS and CDR2 YYNGEE. The CDR3 length is 14 residues. CDR3 sequence reads: CARPDTGGWETQYF. As DNA, the CDR3 is TGTGCCAGGCCGGACACCGGGGGTTGGGAGACCCAGTACTTC.

The J gene is TRBJ1-1, the V gene TRBV2, with 11 bases matching TRBD1. Trimming at V came to 4 bases and at J to 2 bases, leaving 3 bases not matched to a gene. Germline values: CDR1 SNHLY, CDR2 FYNNEI. This CDR3 is 15 amino acids long. This CDR3 reads CASSGTGGENTEAFF. DNA of the CDR3: TGTGCCAGCAGTGGGACAGGGGGCGAAAACACTGAAGCTTTCTTT.

This chain uses TRBV6-2 or TRBV6-3 with TRBJ2-5; the D is unclear. This CDR3 has 16 residues. CDR1 is MNHEY, CDR2 SVGEGT, per germline. The V and J ends lost 2 bases and 4 bases respectively, with 17 bases between them. The CDR3 reads CASSYPRGADGETQYF. The CDR3 DNA sequence: TGTGCCAGCAGTTACCCCCGCGGAGCCGACGGAGAGACCCAGTACTTC.

This chain joins TRBV24-1 and TRBJ2-3; D call uncertain. The CDR3 spans 13 residues. Trimming stripped 5 bases from V and 6 bases from J, with 11 bases between. From germline, CDR1 is KGHDR and CDR2 SFDVKD. The CDR3 here is CATSGPKRDTQYF. CDR3 sequence (DNA): TGTGCCACCAGTGGCCCAAAGAGGGATACGCAGTATTTT.

The V and J genes are TRBV15 and TRBJ1-4; a possible D gene is TRBD1 (5 bases). The CDR3 has 12 residues. Trimming took off 2 bases at V and 11 bases at J, with 9 bases between the two ends. Germline values: CDR1 LNHNV, CDR2 YYDKDF (reference sequence). The CDR3 region is CATSRTDSKLFF. The CDR3 region has the DNA TGTGCCACCAGCAGAACTGACAGTAAACTGTTTTTT. Combining the CDR3 with reference TRBV15 and TRBJ1-4 gives the whole variable domain DAMVIQNPRYQVTQFGKPVTLSCSQTLNHNVMYWYQQKSSQAPKLLFHYYDKDFNNEADTPDNFQSRRPNTSFCFLDIRSPGLGDTAMYLCATSRTDSKLFFGSGTQLSVL.

This chain joins TRBV21-1 and TRBJ2-7; the table assigns TRBD1, which was not confirmed against the DNA. TRBV21-1 constitutes a pseudogene. This CDR3 is 13 amino acids long. CDR3 sequence: CASISRQGNEQYF. The CDR3, as DNA: TGTGCCAGCATCAGTAGACAGGGGAACGAGCAGTACTTC.

The rearrangement joins TRBV27 to TRBJ1-3; maybe TRBD1 (6 bases). This CDR3 is 15 amino acids long. Between the trimmed V and J ends, which lost 4 bases and 4 bases, there was a span of 14 bases. The V gene's germline CDR1 is MNHEY and CDR2 SMNVEV (reference sequence). The CDR3 region is CASSSLGRGGNTIYF. The CDR3 DNA reads as TGTGCCAGCAGTTCATTGGGGAGGGGGGGAAACACCATATATTTT.

This chain uses TRBV4-3 with TRBJ2-5; 8 positions agree with TRBD1. This CDR3 is 15 amino acids long. Per the germline V gene, CDR1 is LGHNA and CDR2 is YSLEER. Unmatched junction bases numbered 8, after V lost 4 bases and J lost 4 bases. CDR3 sequence reads: CASSPAAGGLETQYF. CDR3 coding DNA: TGCGCCAGCAGCCCCGCCGCAGGGGGCTTAGAGACCCAGTACTTC.

This rearrangement joins TRBV9 to TRBJ1-1, with 8 bases that match TRBD1. V lost 3 bases, J lost 8 bases, and 3 bases stayed unmatched. Germline V gene sequence: CDR1 SGDLS, CDR2 YYNGEE. The CDR3 extends over 12 amino acids. The CDR3, as DNA: TGTGCCAGCAGCGGAGACAGGGGCGAAGCTTTCTTT. Its translation: CASSGDRGEAFF.

The chain uses TRBV7-8 and TRBJ1-5, with 8 bases identical to TRBD1. CDR1 is SGHVS, CDR2 FQNEAQ, per germline. After removal of 7 bases from V and 0 bases from J, the junction contained 5 bases not matched to a gene. The CDR3 is 15 residues long. CDR3 DNA sequence: TGTGCCAGCACCTTGACAGGGGATAGCAATCAGCCCCAGCATTTT. Protein sequence: CASTLTGDSNQPQHF.

The rearrangement links TRBV5-1 to TRBJ2-1, with D possibly being TRBD1 (6 bases). There are 14 residues in the CDR3. Germline V gene sequence: CDR1 SGHRS, CDR2 YFSETQ. V lost 0 bases to trimming and J lost 7 bases, with 11 bases between them. The DNA of the CDR3 is TGCGCCAGCAGCTTGGGGGGGCCGGATAATGAGCAGTTCTTC. The encoded protein is CASSLGGPDNEQFF.

The chain joins TRBV7-7 to TRBJ2-3; D possibly corresponds to TRBD1 (5 bases). The CDR3 runs to 15 residues. Germline loops: CDR1 SSHAT, CDR2 FNYEAQ (reference sequence). Deletions cut 1 base from V and 2 bases from J, with 10 bases between. CDR3: CASSLDGAVTDTQYF. The CDR3 bases are TGTGCCAGCAGCTTAGATGGGGCAGTCACAGATACGCAGTATTTT.

The chain uses TRBV5-6 and TRBJ1-2; no reliable D call. Germline values: CDR1 SGHDT, CDR2 YYEEEE. The CDR3 is made up of 14 amino acids. The V end lost 4 bases, the J end lost 8 bases, and 18 bases lay between the germline ends. CDR3 loop: CASSLERIGLGYTF. DNA for the CDR3: TGTGCCAGCAGCCTGGAGAGGATCGGTCTCGGCTACACCTTC.

This chain links TRBV6-4 with TRBJ2-1, with D perhaps TRBD1 (5 bases). Trimming stripped 7 bases from V and 15 bases from J, with 19 bases between. CDR3 size: 12 residues. Germline CDR1 reads MRHNA; CDR2 reads SNTAGT. The chain's CDR3 is CASKGIEQYLFF. In DNA, the CDR3 is TGTGCCAGCAAGGGGATCGAACAGTATTTGTTCTTC.